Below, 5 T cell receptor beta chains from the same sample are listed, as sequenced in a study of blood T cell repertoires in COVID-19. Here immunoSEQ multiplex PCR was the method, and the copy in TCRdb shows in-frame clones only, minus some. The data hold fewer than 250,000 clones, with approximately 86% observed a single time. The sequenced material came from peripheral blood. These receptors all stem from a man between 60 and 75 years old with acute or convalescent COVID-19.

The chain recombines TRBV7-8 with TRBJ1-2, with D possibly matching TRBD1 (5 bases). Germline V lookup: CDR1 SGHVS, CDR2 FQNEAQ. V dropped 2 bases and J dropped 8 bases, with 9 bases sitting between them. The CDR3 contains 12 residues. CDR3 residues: CASSLQGRGYTF. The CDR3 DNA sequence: TGTGCCAGCAGCTTACAGGGAAGGGGCTACACCTTC.

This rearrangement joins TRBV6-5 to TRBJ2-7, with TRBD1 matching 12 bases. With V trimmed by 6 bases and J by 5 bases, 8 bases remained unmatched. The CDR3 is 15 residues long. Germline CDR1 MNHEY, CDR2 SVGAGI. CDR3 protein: CASRPTGTGGNEQYF. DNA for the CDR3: TGTGCCAGCAGACCGACCGGGACAGGGGGCAACGAGCAGTACTTC.

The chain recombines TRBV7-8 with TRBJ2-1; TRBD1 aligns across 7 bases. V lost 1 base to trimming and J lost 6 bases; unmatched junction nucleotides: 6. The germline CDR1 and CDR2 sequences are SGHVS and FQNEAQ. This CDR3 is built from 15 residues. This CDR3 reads CASSLEQGKPNEQFF. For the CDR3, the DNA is TGTGCCAGCAGCTTAGAACAGGGGAAGCCCAATGAGCAGTTCTTC.

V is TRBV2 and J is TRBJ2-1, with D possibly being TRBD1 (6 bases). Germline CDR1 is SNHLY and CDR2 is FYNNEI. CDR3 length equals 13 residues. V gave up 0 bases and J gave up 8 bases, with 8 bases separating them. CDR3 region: CASSEARTDEQFF. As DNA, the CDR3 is TGTGCCAGCAGTGAAGCGAGGACAGATGAGCAGTTCTTC. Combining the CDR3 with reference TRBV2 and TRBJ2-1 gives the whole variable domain EPEVTQTPSHQVTQMGQEVILRCVPISNHLYFYWYRQILGQKVEFLVSFYNNEISEKSEIFDDQFSVERPDGSNFTLKIRSTKLEDSAMYFCASSEARTDEQFFGPGTRLTVL.

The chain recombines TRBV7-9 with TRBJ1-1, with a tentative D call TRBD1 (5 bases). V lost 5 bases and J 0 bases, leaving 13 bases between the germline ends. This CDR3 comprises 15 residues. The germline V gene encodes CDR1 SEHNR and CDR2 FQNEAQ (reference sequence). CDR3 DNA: TGTGCCAGCAGCACCAGGGATTTGATGAACACTGAAGCTTTCTTT. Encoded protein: CASSTRDLMNTEAFF.